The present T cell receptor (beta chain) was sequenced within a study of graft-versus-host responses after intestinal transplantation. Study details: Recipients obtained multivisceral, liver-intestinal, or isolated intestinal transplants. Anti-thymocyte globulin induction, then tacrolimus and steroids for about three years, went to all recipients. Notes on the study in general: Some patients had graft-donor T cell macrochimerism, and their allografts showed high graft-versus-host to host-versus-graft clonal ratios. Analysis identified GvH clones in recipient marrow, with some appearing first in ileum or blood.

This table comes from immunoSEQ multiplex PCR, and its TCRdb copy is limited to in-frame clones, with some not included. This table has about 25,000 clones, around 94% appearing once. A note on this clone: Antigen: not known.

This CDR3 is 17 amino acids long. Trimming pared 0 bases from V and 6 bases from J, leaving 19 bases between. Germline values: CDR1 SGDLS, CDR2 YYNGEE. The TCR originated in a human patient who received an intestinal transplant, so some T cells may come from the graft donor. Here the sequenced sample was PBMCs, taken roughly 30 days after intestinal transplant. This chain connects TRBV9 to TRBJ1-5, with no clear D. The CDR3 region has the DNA TGTGCCAGCAGCGTAGTTTCCCGGGTCCTAAGGGCTCAGCCCCAGCATTTT. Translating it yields CASSVVSRVLRAQPQHF. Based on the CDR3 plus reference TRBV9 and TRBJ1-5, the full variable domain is DSGVTQTPKHLITATGQRVTLRCSPRSGDLSVYWYQQSLDQGLQFLIQYYNGEERAKGNILERFSAQQFPDLHSELNLSSLELGDSALYFCASSVVSRVLRAQPQHFGDGTRLSIL.